This TCR beta chain was sequenced for a study of beta chain features in type 1 diabetes. The study, taken as a whole, reports: When Type 1 diabetes patients were examined, their TCRB CDR3s proved moderately but significantly shorter in all four CD4+ subsets. A possible short-template PCR bias applies equally to patients and controls.

This clone was recorded a few times. Antigen unknown. The same CDR3 is also encoded by other DNA sequences in this sample. Reverse transcription of all isolated RNA meant that expressed TCRB transcripts were sequenced. Repertoires were generated with immunoSEQ multiplex PCR, while TCRdb's copy carries only in-frame clones and drops some. This sample has some 640,000 clones, with over 13% found just once. The sequence was collected from a man in his late teens or twenties with type 1 diabetes. Sequencing was performed on naive CD4+ T cells from blood.

The CDR3 sequence: CSVELGGNQPQHF. CDR3 DNA sequence: TGCAGCGTTGAGTTAGGTGGCAATCAGCCCCAGCATTTT. The chain carries TRBV29-1 and TRBJ1-5; D gene ambiguous. Trimming left V 3 bases short and J 2 bases short, with 8 bases between. This CDR3 is 13 amino acids long. Looked up from germline, CDR1 is SQVTM and CDR2 is ANQGSEA.